These 13 T cell receptor beta chains originate from one sample sequenced in a study of cytomegalovirus exposure and HLA in healthy donors. PCR primers comprised 60 Vbeta and 13 Jbeta primers. Profiled with immunoSEQ multiplex PCR; TCRdb holds only in-frame clones, not every one. Of 150,000 to 200,000 clones in the sample, about 82% are singletons; the top ten hold approximately 2.1%. Sequenced material: PBMCs. These receptors were taken from a woman in her fifties or sixties in good health and CMV-seronegative.

This chain connects TRBV28 to TRBJ2-7; 9 nucleotides match TRBD1. The trim removed 6 bases at V and 4 bases at J, leaving 10 bases unmatched. The CDR3 length is 15 residues. Germline V gives CDR1 MDHEN, CDR2 SYDVKM. Here the CDR3 DNA reads TGTGCCAGCAGCCGTAACCGGGACAGGGCTTACGAGCAGTACTTC. Translation: CASSRNRDRAYEQYF.

This chain links TRBV7-9 with TRBJ2-1; 8 nucleotides align to TRBD1. V was pared by 5 bases and J by 8 bases, with 8 bases of the junction left unmatched. The CDR3 consists of 14 residues. CDR1 and CDR2 from the germline V gene are SEHNR and FQNEAQ (reference sequence). The CDR3 loop is CASSPGTGFDEQFF. CDR3 coding DNA: TGTGCCAGCAGCCCCGGGACAGGATTCGATGAGCAGTTCTTC.

The V and J genes are TRBV27 and TRBJ2-1, with 12 bases matching TRBD2. This CDR3 is built from 16 residues. Germline loops: CDR1 MNHEY, CDR2 SMNVEV (reference sequence). The trim removed 6 bases at V and 5 bases at J, leaving 8 bases unmatched. CDR3 nucleotides: TGTGCCAGCAGGCGGACTAGCGGGATTGGACACAATGAGCAGTTCTTC. Protein product: CASRRTSGIGHNEQFF.

The J gene is TRBJ2-1, the V gene TRBV7-2; TRBD2 matches at 9 bases. This CDR3 is built from 17 residues. The germline V gene encodes CDR1 SGHTA and CDR2 FQGNSA. Unmatched junction bases numbered 15, after V lost 5 bases and J lost 7 bases. CDR3 protein: CASSREGAGGPRNEQFF. The CDR3 DNA follows: TGTGCCAGCAGCAGAGAAGGGGCGGGAGGGCCGAGGAATGAGCAGTTCTTC.

The chain couples TRBV5-1 to TRBJ1-1, with TRBD1 as a possible D gene (6 bases). The CDR3 totals 16 residues. The V gene lost 4 bases and the J gene lost 0 bases, with 16 bases spanning the gap. Germline assignment: CDR1 SGHRS and CDR2 YFSETQ. CDR3 nucleotide sequence: TGCGCCAGCAGCCTCAGAGGGGACACACTGAACACTGAAGCTTTCTTT. Encoded protein: CASSLRGDTLNTEAFF.

The rearrangement joins TRBV19 to TRBJ2-3; 10 bases agree with TRBD2. J lost 4 bases, V lost 7 bases, and 5 bases had no gene match. Per the germline V gene, CDR1 is LNHDA and CDR2 is SQIVND (reference sequence). The CDR3 runs to 14 residues. CDR3 DNA sequence: TGTGCCAGTAAAGAAGCGGGAGGGGCAGATACGCAGTATTTT. This codes for CASKEAGGADTQYF.

The rearrangement uses TRBV27 and TRBJ1-1, with D tentatively TRBD1 (6 bases). The CDR3 extends over 13 amino acids. V was shortened by 5 bases and J by 0 bases, with 7 bases between the two germline ends. The germline gives CDR1 MNHEY, CDR2 SMNVEV (reference sequence). CDR3 protein: CASSRTVNTEAFF. The DNA for the CDR3 is TGTGCCAGCAGTCGGACAGTGAACACTGAAGCTTTCTTT.

The chain has TRBV27 and TRBJ2-5; D might be TRBD2 (6 bases). The germline V and J ends were trimmed by 4 bases and 5 bases, with 11 bases remaining between them. The germline gives CDR1 MNHEY, CDR2 SMNVEV (reference sequence). The CDR3 consists of 13 residues. The CDR3 loop reads CASSSGGRETQYF. DNA for the CDR3: TGTGCCAGCAGTTCAGGAGGGCGGGAGACCCAGTACTTC.

This chain links TRBV10-3 with TRBJ1-6; 7 nucleotides align to TRBD1. The CDR3 has 14 amino acids. Losses at the gene ends were 8 bases for V and 7 bases for J; bases not matched to a gene: 8. Germline CDR1 is ENHRY and CDR2 is SYGVKD. CDR3 bases: TGTGCCATCCAAGGCCAGGGGGTAAATTCACCCCTCCACTTT. Its translation: CAIQGQGVNSPLHF.

The chain is built from TRBV25-1 and TRBJ2-7, with D perhaps matching TRBD1 (6 bases). This CDR3 is 15 amino acids long. Germline lookup yields CDR1 MGHDK and CDR2 SYGVNS. V lost 3 bases to trimming and J lost 2 bases, with 14 bases between them. CDR3 DNA: TGTGCCAGCAGTGAGGCCAAGGCAGGGGCCTACGAGCAGTACTTC. As protein: CASSEAKAGAYEQYF.

This chain connects TRBV5-1 to TRBJ1-3; D possibly corresponds to TRBD1 (5 bases). From germline, CDR1 is SGHRS and CDR2 YFSETQ. The V end was cut by 2 bases, the J end by 4 bases, with 10 bases between. The CDR3 runs 14 residues. CDR3 in DNA: TGCGCCAGCAGCTTCAGGGCGAACGGAAACACCATATATTTT. Translating it yields CASSFRANGNTIYF.

The chain links TRBV27 to TRBJ2-7, with 8 bases fitting TRBD2. After removal of 3 bases from V and 7 bases from J, the junction contained 14 bases not matched to a gene. The germline V gene encodes CDR1 MNHEY and CDR2 SMNVEV (reference sequence). The CDR3 spans 16 residues. The CDR3 is CASSLTGLGLAGEQYF. CDR3 coding DNA: TGTGCCAGCAGTTTGACAGGACTTGGTTTAGCGGGGGAGCAGTACTTC.

The V call is TRBV7-6, the J call TRBJ1-1; D uncertain. Trimming removed 0 bases at V and 5 bases at J, with 10 bases between. The CDR3 runs to 14 residues. Germline assignment: CDR1 SGHVS and CDR2 FNYEAQ. This CDR3 reads CASSLARQPTEAFF. CDR3 in DNA: TGTGCCAGCAGCTTAGCGCGGCAGCCGACTGAAGCTTTCTTT.